Below, one T cell receptor (beta chain) is given with its context. V lost 7 bases, J lost 4 bases, and 9 bases stayed unmatched. Germline CDR1 SEHNR, CDR2 FQNEAQ (reference sequence). The length of the CDR3 is 17 residues. Original processing notes: Amplification of reference gene primers provided the estimated nucleated cell counts. Here immunoSEQ multiplex PCR was the method, and the copy in TCRdb shows in-frame clones only, minus some. The V and J calls and clone size come from that table; D and trimming were worked out from the DNA. The sample shows more than 60,000 clones, about 89% of them seen only once. These data originate in a study of blood T cell repertoires in COVID-19.

This chain links TRBV7-9 with TRBJ2-3; 15 bases are a match to TRBD2. Sequencing used peripheral blood. This sequence originates from a man aged 60 to 69 with acute or convalescent COVID-19. The CDR3 DNA reads as TGTGCCAGCACCTATGGACTAGCGGGGGGGCCGGCAGATACGCAGTATTTT. Encoded protein: CASTYGLAGGPADTQYF.